The rows below give T cell receptor beta chains drawn from one sample of a study of blood T cell repertoires in COVID-19. The protocol was immunoSEQ multiplex PCR, while the TCRdb copy is restricted to in-frame clones and leaves out a portion. The profile shows about 210,000 clones, 80% to 90% of them singletons. Source material: peripheral blood. The receptor set was obtained from a man aged 40-49 years with acute or convalescent COVID-19. CDR3s include the opening cysteine and the closing phenylalanine or tryptophan. D genes are given only for firm matches. Expanded clones get a size class; other rows say once, few or many, or leave the size out.

j_call: TRBJ2-7
d_call: TRBD2
v_call: TRBV5-1
clone_size: .
cdr3_aa: CASSLDAGGPYEQYF
cdr3_nt: TGCGCCAGCAGCTTGGATGCGGGGGGACCCTACGAGCAGTACTTC

j_call: TRBJ1-2
d_call: TRBD1
v_call: TRBV6-4
clone_size: .
cdr3_aa: CASSATGGDYGYTF
cdr3_nt: TGTGCCAGCAGTGCGACAGGGGGGGACTATGGCTACACCTTC

j_call: TRBJ1-3
d_call: .
v_call: TRBV7-9
clone_size: .
cdr3_aa: CASSLSEGTGNTIYF
cdr3_nt: TGTGCCAGCAGCTTGTCGGAGGGGACGGGAAACACCATATATTTT

j_call: TRBJ2-7
d_call: TRBD2
v_call: TRBV7-6
clone_size: .
cdr3_aa: CASSSPSNSVLAGGRTYEQYF
cdr3_nt: TGTGCCAGCAGCTCACCGTCTAACAGCGTTCTAGCGGGAGGACGTACTTACGAGCAGTACTTC

j_call: TRBJ1-1
d_call: .
v_call: TRBV29-1
clone_size: .
cdr3_aa: CSVLGVLYTEAFF
cdr3_nt: TGCAGCGTTCTAGGGGTTTTATACACTGAAGCTTTCTTT

j_call: TRBJ1-2
d_call: .
v_call: TRBV4-2
clone_size: .
cdr3_aa: CASSQDRPAYYGYTF
cdr3_nt: TGTGCCAGCAGCCAAGATCGCCCAGCGTACTATGGCTACACCTTC

j_call: TRBJ2-3
d_call: TRBD2
v_call: TRBV6-5
clone_size: .
cdr3_aa: CASSRPGLGADTQYF
cdr3_nt: TGTGCCAGCAGCAGGCCGGGACTAGGAGCAGATACGCAGTATTTT

j_call: TRBJ2-5
d_call: TRBD1
v_call: TRBV18
clone_size: .
cdr3_aa: CASSDTGGPQETQYF
cdr3_nt: TGTGCCAGCTCGGATACAGGGGGCCCTCAAGAGACCCAGTACTTC

j_call: TRBJ2-7
d_call: TRBD1
v_call: TRBV27
clone_size: .
cdr3_aa: CASRRDRDGYEQYF
cdr3_nt: TGTGCCAGCAGACGTGACAGGGACGGCTACGAGCAGTACTTC

j_call: TRBJ1-1
d_call: .
v_call: TRBV7-8
clone_size: .
cdr3_aa: CASSLVSLASMNTEAFF
cdr3_nt: TGTGCCAGCAGCTTAGTGTCTCTGGCAAGTATGAACACTGAAGCTTTCTTT

j_call: TRBJ1-3
d_call: TRBD1
v_call: TRBV7-8
clone_size: once
cdr3_aa: CASSWTGEISSGNTIYF
cdr3_nt: TGTGCCAGCAGCTGGACAGGCGAAATTAGCTCTGGAAACACCATATATTTT

j_call: TRBJ1-2
d_call: .
v_call: TRBV23-1
clone_size: .
cdr3_aa: CASSQSKQNYGYTF
cdr3_nt: TGCGCCAGCAGTCAATCGAAACAGAACTATGGCTACACCTTC

j_call: TRBJ1-5
d_call: .
v_call: TRBV7-8
clone_size: .
cdr3_aa: CASSLADRSNQPQHF
cdr3_nt: TGTGCCAGCAGCTTAGCTGACAGGAGCAATCAGCCCCAGCATTTT

j_call: TRBJ2-2
d_call: .
v_call: TRBV7-2
clone_size: .
cdr3_aa: CASSLGRNTGELFF
cdr3_nt: TGTGCCAGCAGCTTAGGTCGGAACACCGGGGAGCTGTTTTTT

j_call: TRBJ1-6
d_call: .
v_call: TRBV14
clone_size: .
cdr3_aa: CASSQVGLNRAGSPLHF
cdr3_nt: TGTGCCAGCAGCCAAGTCGGCCTAAACAGGGCCGGTTCACCCCTCCACTTT

j_call: TRBJ1-1
d_call: .
v_call: TRBV2
clone_size: .
cdr3_aa: CASTLNVDTEAFF
cdr3_nt: TGTGCCAGCACCCTAAATGTGGACACTGAAGCTTTCTTT

j_call: TRBJ1-4
d_call: TRBD1
v_call: TRBV6-6
clone_size: .
cdr3_aa: CASSSRTGEIEKLFF
cdr3_nt: TGTGCCAGCAGCTCCCGGACAGGGGAGATTGAAAAACTGTTTTTT

j_call: TRBJ1-6
d_call: .
v_call: TRBV30
clone_size: .
cdr3_aa: CAWTQINSPLHF
cdr3_nt: TGTGCCTGGACTCAGATTAATTCACCCCTCCACTTT

j_call: TRBJ1-6
d_call: TRBD1
v_call: TRBV5-1
clone_size: .
cdr3_aa: CASSLDGTGNNSPLHF
cdr3_nt: TGCGCCAGCAGCTTGGACGGGACAGGGAATAATTCACCCCTCCACTTT

j_call: TRBJ2-1
d_call: .
v_call: TRBV25-1
clone_size: .
cdr3_aa: CASSEYPSRNEQFF
cdr3_nt: TGTGCCAGCAGTGAATACCCTAGCCGGAATGAGCAGTTCTTC

j_call: TRBJ2-5
d_call: .
v_call: TRBV11-1
clone_size: .
cdr3_aa: CASSLVLGGKGTQYF
cdr3_nt: TGTGCCAGCAGCTTAGTCCTTGGCGGGAAGGGGACCCAGTACTTC

j_call: TRBJ2-3
d_call: .
v_call: TRBV7-7
clone_size: .
cdr3_aa: CASSFAVSDTQYF
cdr3_nt: TGTGCTAGCAGCTTTGCAGTATCAGATACGCAGTATTTT

j_call: TRBJ2-2
d_call: TRBD1
v_call: TRBV2
clone_size: once
cdr3_aa: CASRVDRVRSTGELFF
cdr3_nt: TGTGCCAGCAGGGTCGACAGGGTAAGGTCGACCGGGGAGCTGTTTTTT

j_call: TRBJ2-2
d_call: TRBD2
v_call: TRBV6-2/TRBV6-3
clone_size: .
cdr3_aa: CASSYRLPTRLAGGGELFF
cdr3_nt: TGTGCCAGCAGTTACCGACTACCCACCCGACTAGCGGGGGGCGGGGAGCTGTTTTTT

j_call: TRBJ1-2
d_call: .
v_call: TRBV5-6
clone_size: once
cdr3_aa: CASSLWTADNYGYTF
cdr3_nt: TGTGCCAGCAGCTTGTGGACAGCAGATAACTATGGCTACACCTTC

j_call: TRBJ1-4
d_call: TRBD1
v_call: TRBV27
clone_size: .
cdr3_aa: CASSWGQPEKLFF
cdr3_nt: TGTGCCAGCAGTTGGGGACAGCCTGAAAAACTGTTTTTT

j_call: TRBJ2-7
d_call: TRBD2
v_call: TRBV28
clone_size: .
cdr3_aa: CASRGTSSGRPSSYEQYF
cdr3_nt: TGTGCCAGCAGGGGGACGTCTAGCGGGAGGCCTAGCTCCTACGAGCAGTACTTC

j_call: TRBJ1-6
d_call: TRBD1
v_call: TRBV5-6
clone_size: .
cdr3_aa: CASSLVRQGYNSPLHF
cdr3_nt: TGTGCCAGCAGCTTGGTCCGACAGGGTTATAATTCACCCCTCCACTTT

j_call: TRBJ2-1
d_call: .
v_call: TRBV6-2/TRBV6-3
clone_size: .
cdr3_aa: CASSQMTRFFF
cdr3_nt: TGTGCCAGCAGTCAAATGACTAGATTCTTCTTC

j_call: TRBJ2-1
d_call: TRBD2
v_call: TRBV7-2
clone_size: .
cdr3_aa: CASSLGTSGRRYEQFF
cdr3_nt: TGTGCCAGCAGCCTCGGAACTAGCGGGAGGAGGTATGAGCAGTTCTTC

j_call: TRBJ2-6
d_call: .
v_call: TRBV24-1
clone_size: .
cdr3_aa: CATSDLSPNSGGANVLTF
cdr3_nt: TGTGCCACCAGTGATTTGAGTCCCAACTCGGGTGGGGCCAACGTCCTGACTTTC

j_call: TRBJ2-3
d_call: TRBD1
v_call: TRBV20-1
clone_size: .
cdr3_aa: CSAGTADTQYF
cdr3_nt: TGCAGTGCTGGGACAGCAGATACGCAGTATTTT

j_call: TRBJ1-3
d_call: .
v_call: TRBV19
clone_size: .
cdr3_aa: CATAQPGHPTRYSGNTIYF
cdr3_nt: TGTGCTACGGCCCAACCGGGACACCCTACCCGTTACTCTGGAAACACCATATATTTT

j_call: TRBJ2-5
d_call: TRBD1
v_call: TRBV27
clone_size: .
cdr3_aa: CASSPGWDRQETQYF
cdr3_nt: TGTGCCAGCAGCCCGGGGTGGGACAGACAAGAGACCCAGTACTTC

j_call: TRBJ2-7
d_call: TRBD2
v_call: TRBV6-6
clone_size: .
cdr3_aa: CASSYGAGGTYEQYF
cdr3_nt: TGTGCCAGCAGTTACGGGGCGGGAGGGACCTACGAGCAGTACTTC

j_call: TRBJ2-3
d_call: .
v_call: TRBV7-8
clone_size: .
cdr3_aa: CASSLPLLAPDTQYF
cdr3_nt: TGTGCCAGCAGCCTCCCCCTGCTAGCCCCAGATACGCAGTATTTT

j_call: TRBJ1-1
d_call: .
v_call: TRBV19
clone_size: .
cdr3_aa: CASSIPGAGVTEAFF
cdr3_nt: TGTGCCAGTAGTATCCCAGGGGCCGGGGTCACTGAAGCTTTCTTT

j_call: TRBJ1-5
d_call: .
v_call: TRBV19
clone_size: .
cdr3_aa: CARYSGGVLNQPQHF
cdr3_nt: TGTGCCAGATACTCGGGGGGGGTACTCAATCAGCCCCAGCATTTT

j_call: TRBJ2-7
d_call: .
v_call: TRBV11-3
clone_size: few
cdr3_aa: CASSFGPTSEQYF
cdr3_nt: TGTGCCAGCAGCTTTGGCCCCACCTCCGAGCAGTACTTC

j_call: TRBJ2-2
d_call: .
v_call: TRBV29-1
clone_size: .
cdr3_aa: CSVLGAGVLTGELFF
cdr3_nt: TGCAGCGTTCTTGGGGCAGGGGTATTAACCGGGGAGCTGTTTTTT

j_call: TRBJ1-2
d_call: .
v_call: TRBV10-3
clone_size: once
cdr3_aa: CAISESKGVDYGYTF
cdr3_nt: TGTGCCATCAGTGAGTCGAAGGGGGTGGACTATGGCTACACCTTC

j_call: TRBJ1-1
d_call: .
v_call: TRBV6-2/TRBV6-3
clone_size: few
cdr3_aa: CASSLLGGDTEAFF
cdr3_nt: TGTGCCAGCAGCCTCCTTGGGGGGGACACTGAAGCTTTCTTT

j_call: TRBJ2-7
d_call: TRBD1
v_call: TRBV7-9
clone_size: .
cdr3_aa: CASRQYQGTEKDEQYF
cdr3_nt: TGTGCCAGCAGACAATACCAGGGGACAGAAAAGGACGAGCAGTACTTC

j_call: TRBJ1-2
d_call: TRBD1
v_call: TRBV3-1/TRBV3-2
clone_size: .
cdr3_aa: CASSLGPRAGGHGYTF
cdr3_nt: TGTGCCAGCAGCCTCGGCCCAAGGGCAGGGGGGCATGGCTACACCTTC

j_call: TRBJ1-1
d_call: .
v_call: TRBV2
clone_size: .
cdr3_aa: CAKTEGPNTEAFF
cdr3_nt: TGTGCCAAAACCGAGGGCCCGAACACTGAAGCTTTCTTT

j_call: TRBJ2-5
d_call: .
v_call: TRBV7-9
clone_size: .
cdr3_aa: CASSLAGVGETQYF
cdr3_nt: TGTGCCAGCAGCTTAGCGGGAGTGGGGGAGACCCAGTACTTC

j_call: TRBJ2-1
d_call: TRBD2
v_call: TRBV30
clone_size: .
cdr3_aa: CAWSPLAGGNNEQFF
cdr3_nt: TGTGCCTGGAGCCCCTTAGCGGGGGGGAACAATGAGCAGTTCTTC

j_call: TRBJ2-3
d_call: TRBD1
v_call: TRBV7-2
clone_size: .
cdr3_aa: CASSPDRGRTSDTQYF
cdr3_nt: TGTGCCAGCAGCCCAGACAGGGGTAGGACCTCAGATACGCAGTATTTT

j_call: TRBJ2-3
d_call: TRBD2
v_call: TRBV6-2/TRBV6-3
clone_size: .
cdr3_aa: CASSTSRLAGTDTQYF
cdr3_nt: TGTGCCAGCAGTACCTCCCGGCTAGCGGGCACAGATACGCAGTATTTT

j_call: TRBJ2-7
d_call: .
v_call: TRBV6-1
clone_size: .
cdr3_aa: CASSEGSLVQYF
cdr3_nt: TGTGCCAGCAGTGAGGGCAGCTTGGTGCAGTACTTC

j_call: TRBJ1-6
d_call: .
v_call: TRBV7-9
clone_size: .
cdr3_aa: CASSFPRGRDSPLHF
cdr3_nt: TGTGCCAGCAGCTTTCCCCGCGGCAGGGATTCACCCCTCCACTTT

j_call: TRBJ2-7
d_call: .
v_call: TRBV9
clone_size: .
cdr3_aa: CASSVGLGRQRNEQYF
cdr3_nt: TGTGCCAGCAGCGTAGGACTAGGCAGGCAACGAAACGAGCAGTACTTC

j_call: TRBJ2-5
d_call: TRBD2
v_call: TRBV9
clone_size: .
cdr3_aa: CASSPRLAGGRETQYF
cdr3_nt: TGTGCCAGCAGCCCGCGACTAGCGGGGGGGAGGGAGACCCAGTACTTC